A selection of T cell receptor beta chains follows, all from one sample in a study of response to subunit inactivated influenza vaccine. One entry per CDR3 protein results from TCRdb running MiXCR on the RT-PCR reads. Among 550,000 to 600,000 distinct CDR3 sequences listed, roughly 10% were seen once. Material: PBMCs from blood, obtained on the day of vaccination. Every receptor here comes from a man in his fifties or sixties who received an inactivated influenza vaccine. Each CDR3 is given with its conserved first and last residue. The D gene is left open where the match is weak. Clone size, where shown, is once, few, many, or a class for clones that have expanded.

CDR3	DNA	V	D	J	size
CATGLEQFF	TGTGCCACGGGCCTAGAGCAGTTCTTC	TRBV12-3/TRBV12-4	-	TRBJ2-1	many
CASSQDKVTDTQYF	TGTGCCAGCAGTCAAGACAAAGTCACAGATACGCAGTATTTT	TRBV28	-	TRBJ2-3	-
CASSHGRSTGELFF	TGTGCCAGCAGCCACGGACGGAGCACCGGGGAGCTGTTTTTT	TRBV12-3/TRBV12-4	-	TRBJ2-2	-
CASSLSGFGEQFF	TGTGCCAGCAGTTTATCAGGGTTTGGTGAGCAGTTCTTC	TRBV28	-	TRBJ2-1	-
CASSQGTRDYNEQFF	TGCGCCAGCAGTCAGGGGACTAGGGATTACAATGAGCAGTTCTTC	TRBV10-2	TRBD2	TRBJ2-1	many
CACSPRGDRASGANVLTF	TGTGCCTGCAGTCCCCGGGGGGACAGGGCATCTGGGGCCAACGTCCTGACTTTC	TRBV12-3/TRBV12-4	TRBD1	TRBJ2-6	-
CASSQFVLDNEQFF	TGCGCCAGCAGCCAGTTTGTCCTAGATAATGAGCAGTTCTTC	TRBV4-3	-	TRBJ2-1	-
CASSKGRATEAFF	TGTGCCAGCAGTAAAGGGAGGGCCACTGAAGCTTTCTTT	TRBV12-3/TRBV12-4	-	TRBJ1-1	many
CASSLGTGSRELFF	TGTGCCAGCAGCTTAGGGACAGGGAGTCGGGAGCTGTTTTTT	TRBV7-8	TRBD1	TRBJ2-2	-
CASSYRDLLNEQFF	TGTGCCAGCAGCTACCGGGACCTGCTCAATGAGCAGTTCTTC	TRBV7-9	-	TRBJ2-1	-
CASSPEWTGGETQYF	TGTGCCAGCAGTCCAGAATGGACAGGGGGAGAGACCCAGTACTTC	TRBV28	TRBD1	TRBJ2-5	many
CSARGVGGFYNSPLHF	TGCAGTGCTAGAGGTGTTGGTGGATTCTATAATTCACCCCTCCACTTT	TRBV20-1	-	TRBJ1-6	few
CASSPNGGEQYF	TGTGCCAGCAGCCCGAACGGAGGGGAGCAGTACTTC	TRBV6-5	-	TRBJ2-7	-